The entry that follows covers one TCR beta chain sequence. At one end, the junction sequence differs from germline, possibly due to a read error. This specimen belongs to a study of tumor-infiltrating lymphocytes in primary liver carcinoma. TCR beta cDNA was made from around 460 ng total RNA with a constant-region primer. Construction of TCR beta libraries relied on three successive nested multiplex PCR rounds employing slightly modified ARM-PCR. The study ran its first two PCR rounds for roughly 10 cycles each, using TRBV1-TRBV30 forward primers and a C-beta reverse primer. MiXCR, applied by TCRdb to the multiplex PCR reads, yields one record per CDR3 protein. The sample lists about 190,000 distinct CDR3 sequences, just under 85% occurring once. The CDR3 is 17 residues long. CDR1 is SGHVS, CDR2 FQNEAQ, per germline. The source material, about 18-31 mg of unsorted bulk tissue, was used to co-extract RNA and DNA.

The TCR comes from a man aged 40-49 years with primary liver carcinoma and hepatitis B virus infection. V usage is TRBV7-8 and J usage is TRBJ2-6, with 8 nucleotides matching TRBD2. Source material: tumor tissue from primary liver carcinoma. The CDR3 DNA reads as TGTGCCTGCAGCTTAGACGGGAGGGGTGCTGGGGCCAACGTCCTGACTTTC. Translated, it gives CACSLDGRGAGANVLTF.